Each of the 6 T cell receptor beta chains below was sequenced from the same sample in a study of neurological immune-mediated disorders. A single record per CDR3 protein comes from TCRdb applying MiXCR to the 5' RACE reads. The profile shows some 46,000 distinct CDR3 sequences, 4.5% of them singletons. Sequencing was performed on PBMCs. The origin of the receptors is a woman aged 60-75 years with multiple sclerosis.

This clonotype showed up just a few times. The chain uses TRBV7-2 and TRBJ2-5; no reliable D call. CDR3 length: 12 residues. Germline V lookup: CDR1 SGHTA, CDR2 FQGNSA. Deletions cut 5 bases from V and 1 base from J, with 5 bases between. The DNA for the CDR3 is TGTGCCAGCAGCCAGATCCAAGAGACCCAGTACTTC. Encoded protein: CASSQIQETQYF.

Ten or more counts support this clonotype. The rearrangement links TRBV5-1 to TRBJ2-3, with a possible D match to TRBD2 (6 bases). Germline V gives CDR1 SGHRS, CDR2 YFSETQ. The CDR3 consists of 15 residues. V lost 4 bases to trimming and J lost 2 bases, with 14 bases between them. CDR3 in DNA: TGCGCCAGCAGCCCCCGGGACTTCCCCACAGATACGCAGTATTTT. Its protein product is CASSPRDFPTDTQYF.

The CDR3 DNA follows: TGCGCCAGCAGCCAAGATCCTAAAGGGACAGTAGGGAACACTGAAGCTTTCTTT. Its translation: CASSQDPKGTVGNTEAFF. V and J are TRBV4-1 and TRBJ1-1; 7 bases match TRBD1. The germline V gene encodes CDR1 MGHRA and CDR2 YSYEKL. V dropped 0 bases and J dropped 1; count of bases not matched to a gene: 11. The CDR3 extends over 18 amino acids.

This clonotype was counted ten times or more. The chain links TRBV12-3 or TRBV12-4 to TRBJ2-6; D remains ambiguous. This CDR3 has 14 residues. V lost 5 bases to trimming and J lost 5 bases, with 10 bases between them. The CDR3 DNA follows: TGTGCCAGCAGTGGGCCCGGTAGGGCCAACGTCCTGACTTTC. Translation gives CASSGPGRANVLTF.

This sequence joins TRBV20-1 and TRBJ1-5; D remains unclear. This CDR3 region has 12 residues. The germline V and J ends were trimmed by 3 bases and 9 bases, with 12 bases remaining between them. Germline assignment: CDR1 DFQATT and CDR2 SNEGSKA (reference sequence). The CDR3 DNA reads TGCAGTGCTAGTGCCACCGCTGGGCCCCAGCATTTT. Translating it yields CSASATAGPQHF.

This clonotype was observed many times. The chain combines TRBV3-1 with TRBJ1-2; weak D call: TRBD1 (5 bases). V was cut by 0 bases and J by 4 bases, with 12 bases left in between. CDR1 is LGHDT, CDR2 YNNKEL, per germline (reference sequence). The CDR3 runs 15 residues. The CDR3 DNA reads as TGTGCCAGCAGCCAAGATAAAACGGGGCTCTATGGCTACACCTTC. Protein product: CASSQDKTGLYGYTF.